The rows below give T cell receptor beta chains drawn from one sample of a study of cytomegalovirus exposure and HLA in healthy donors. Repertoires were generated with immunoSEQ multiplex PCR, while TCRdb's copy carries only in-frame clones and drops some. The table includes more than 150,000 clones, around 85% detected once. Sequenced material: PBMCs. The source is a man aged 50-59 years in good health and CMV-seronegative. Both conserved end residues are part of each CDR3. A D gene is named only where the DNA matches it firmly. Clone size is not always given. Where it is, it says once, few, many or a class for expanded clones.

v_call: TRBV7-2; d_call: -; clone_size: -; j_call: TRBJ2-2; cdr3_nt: TGTGCCAGCAGCCCTACCGGGGAGCTGTTCTTT; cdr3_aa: CASSPTGELFF
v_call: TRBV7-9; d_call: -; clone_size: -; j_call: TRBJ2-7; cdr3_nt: TGTTCCAGCAGCTTAGCCTTCGAGCAGTACTTC; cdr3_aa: CSSSLAFEQYF
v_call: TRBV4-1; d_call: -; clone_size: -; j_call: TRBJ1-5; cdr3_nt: TGCGCCAGCAGCCAAGGGACAGCTAATCAGCCCCAGCATTTT; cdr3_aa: CASSQGTANQPQHF
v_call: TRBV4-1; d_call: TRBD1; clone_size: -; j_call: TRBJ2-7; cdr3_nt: TGCGCCAGCAGCCAAGCTTCAGTACGGACAGGAAAGGACTACGAGCAGTACTTC; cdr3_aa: CASSQASVRTGKDYEQYF
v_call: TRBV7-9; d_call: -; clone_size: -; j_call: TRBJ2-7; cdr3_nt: TGTGCCAGCAGCTTCGACGCGACCGGGGGGCAGTACTTC; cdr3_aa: CASSFDATGGQYF
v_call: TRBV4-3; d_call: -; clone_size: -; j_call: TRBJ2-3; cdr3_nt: TGCGCCAGCAGCGGGGACTGGGAGGGGGGTCCCACGACGCAGTATTTT; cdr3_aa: CASSGDWEGGPTTQYF
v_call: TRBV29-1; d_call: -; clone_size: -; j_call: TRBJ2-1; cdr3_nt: TGCAGCTCTGCCACAGGGAATAAGCAGTTCTTC; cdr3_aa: CSSATGNKQFF
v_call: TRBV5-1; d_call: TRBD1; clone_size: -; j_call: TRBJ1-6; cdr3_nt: TGCGCCAGCAGCCCGGACAGGAATAATTCACCCCTCCACTTT; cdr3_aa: CASSPDRNNSPLHF
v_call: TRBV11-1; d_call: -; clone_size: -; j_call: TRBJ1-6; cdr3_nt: TGTGCCAGCAGCTATTGGACAGTTAATTCACCCCTCCACTTT; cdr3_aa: CASSYWTVNSPLHF
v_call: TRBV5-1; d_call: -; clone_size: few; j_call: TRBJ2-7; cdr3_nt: TGCGCCAGCAGCTTGGGGATGGCGGGGAGCTCCTACGAGCAGTACTTC; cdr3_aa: CASSLGMAGSSYEQYF
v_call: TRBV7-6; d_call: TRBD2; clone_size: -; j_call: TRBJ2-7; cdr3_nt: TGTGCCAGCAGCCGGGGACTAGCGGGCCACGAGCAGTACTTC; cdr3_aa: CASSRGLAGHEQYF
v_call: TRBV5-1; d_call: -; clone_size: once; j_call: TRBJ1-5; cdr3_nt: TGCGCCAGCAGCTTGGACGGAGAGGCCCAGCATTTT; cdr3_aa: CASSLDGEAQHF
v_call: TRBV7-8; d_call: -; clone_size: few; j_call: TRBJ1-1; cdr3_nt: TGTGCCAGCAGCTTAGCGCATCTACTTGAAGCTTTCTTT; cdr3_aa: CASSLAHLLEAFF
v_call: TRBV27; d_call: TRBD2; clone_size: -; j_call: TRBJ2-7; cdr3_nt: TGTGCCAGCAGTCCCGGACTAGCTTACGAGCAGTACTTC; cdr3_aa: CASSPGLAYEQYF
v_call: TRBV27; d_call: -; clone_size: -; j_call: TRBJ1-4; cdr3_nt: TGTGCCAGCAGTTTTCGCGTGACAGCTGGCCCAAATGAAAAACTGTTTTTT; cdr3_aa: CASSFRVTAGPNEKLFF
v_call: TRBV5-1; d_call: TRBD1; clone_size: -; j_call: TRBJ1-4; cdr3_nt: TGCGCCAGCAGCTGGGCCGGGACAGCTGCAACTAATGAAAAACTGTTTTTT; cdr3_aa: CASSWAGTAATNEKLFF
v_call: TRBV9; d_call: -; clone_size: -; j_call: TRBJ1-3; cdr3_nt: TGTGCCAGCAGCGTAGAAGGGACTAGAGGAAACACCATATATTTT; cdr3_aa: CASSVEGTRGNTIYF
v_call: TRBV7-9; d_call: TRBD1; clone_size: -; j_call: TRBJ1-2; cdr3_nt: TGTGCCAGCAGCTTAGCAGGGGGCGGCTACACCTTC; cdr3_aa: CASSLAGGGYTF
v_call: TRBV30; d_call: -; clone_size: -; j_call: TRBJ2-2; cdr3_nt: TGTGCCTGGAGTGTACAGGGACCACCCGGGGAGCTGTTTTTT; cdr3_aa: CAWSVQGPPGELFF
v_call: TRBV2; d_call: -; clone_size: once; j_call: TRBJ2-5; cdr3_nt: TGTGCCGGAGGACAGTCGGAGACCCAGTACTTC; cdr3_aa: CAGGQSETQYF
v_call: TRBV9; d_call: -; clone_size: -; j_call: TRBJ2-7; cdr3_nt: TGTGCCAGCAGCGTATCCGCGGGGGCTTTAAACTCCTACGAGCAGTACTTC; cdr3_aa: CASSVSAGALNSYEQYF
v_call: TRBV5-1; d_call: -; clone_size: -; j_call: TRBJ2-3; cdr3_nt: TGCGCCAGCAGCGGGTCGGCGGTCTCGGATACGCAGTATTTT; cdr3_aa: CASSGSAVSDTQYF
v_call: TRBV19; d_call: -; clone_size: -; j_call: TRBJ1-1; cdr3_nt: TGTGCCAGTAGAGGACAGTCCACTGAAGCTTTCTTT; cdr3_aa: CASRGQSTEAFF
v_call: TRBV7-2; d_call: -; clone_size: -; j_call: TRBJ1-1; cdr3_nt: TGTGCCAGCAGCTTAGGTTATCTTTTCGAAGCTTTCTTT; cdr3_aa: CASSLGYLFEAFF
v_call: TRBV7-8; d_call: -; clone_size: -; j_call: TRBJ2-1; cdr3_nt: TGTGCCAGCTCCGGCCGGGGGGCGTTAGGCAATGAGCAGTTCTTC; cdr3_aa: CASSGRGALGNEQFF
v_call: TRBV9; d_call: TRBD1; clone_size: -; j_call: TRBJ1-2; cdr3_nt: TGTGCCAGCAGCGGTAAACAGGGGGCTGGCTATGGCTACACCTTC; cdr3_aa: CASSGKQGAGYGYTF
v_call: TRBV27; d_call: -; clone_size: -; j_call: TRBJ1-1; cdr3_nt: TGTGCCAAAGGAGGACAGCCAGCCACTGAAGCTTTCTTT; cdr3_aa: CAKGGQPATEAFF
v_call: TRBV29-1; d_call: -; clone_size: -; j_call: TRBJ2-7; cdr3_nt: TGCAGCGTCGGAGTGGTAAACGAGCAGTACTTC; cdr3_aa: CSVGVVNEQYF
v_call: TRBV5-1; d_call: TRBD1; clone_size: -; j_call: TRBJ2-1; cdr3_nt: TGCGCCAGCAGCCCAGGACAGGGTCCCTACAATGAGCAGTTCTTC; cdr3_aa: CASSPGQGPYNEQFF
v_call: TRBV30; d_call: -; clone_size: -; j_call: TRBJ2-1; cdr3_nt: TGTGCCTGGAGTGGGTTAGGGGATCGCTCCTACAATGAGCAGTTCTTC; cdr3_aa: CAWSGLGDRSYNEQFF
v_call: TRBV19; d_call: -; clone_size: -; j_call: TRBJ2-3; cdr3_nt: TGTGCCAGTAGACAAGGGGTCACAGATACGCAGTATTTT; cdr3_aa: CASRQGVTDTQYF
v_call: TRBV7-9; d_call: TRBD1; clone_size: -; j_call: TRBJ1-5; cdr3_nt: TGTGCCAGCAGCTTCTCGACAGGGTGGGGGTATAGCAATCAGCCCCAGCATTTT; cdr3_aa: CASSFSTGWGYSNQPQHF
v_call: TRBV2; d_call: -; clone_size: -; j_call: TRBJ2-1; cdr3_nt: TGTGCCAGCAGTGCAGGAAATGAGCAGTTCTTC; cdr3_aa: CASSAGNEQFF
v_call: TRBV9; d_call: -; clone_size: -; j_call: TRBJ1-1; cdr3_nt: TGTGCCAGCAGCGTTCCAGGGGTCACTGAAGCTTTCTTT; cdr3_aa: CASSVPGVTEAFF
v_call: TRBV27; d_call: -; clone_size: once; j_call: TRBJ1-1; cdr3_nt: TGTGCCAGCAAGCGGAACACTGAAGCTTTCTTT; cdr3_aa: CASKRNTEAFF
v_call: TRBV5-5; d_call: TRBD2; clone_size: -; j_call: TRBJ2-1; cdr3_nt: TGTGCCAGCAGCTCTCTAGCGGGGGCGGGGAATGAGCAGTTCTTC; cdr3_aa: CASSSLAGAGNEQFF
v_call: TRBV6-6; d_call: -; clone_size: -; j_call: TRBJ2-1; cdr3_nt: TGTGCCAGCAGTTCTACTTCGCAGTTCTTC; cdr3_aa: CASSSTSQFF
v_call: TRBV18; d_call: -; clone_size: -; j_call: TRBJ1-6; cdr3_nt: TGTGCCAGCTCACCAGGGGGCATGGATTCACCCCTCCACTTT; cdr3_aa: CASSPGGMDSPLHF
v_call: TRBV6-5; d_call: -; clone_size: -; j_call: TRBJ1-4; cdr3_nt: TGTGCCAGCAGTCGAACTATACTTGAAAAACTGTTTTTT; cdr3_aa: CASSRTILEKLFF
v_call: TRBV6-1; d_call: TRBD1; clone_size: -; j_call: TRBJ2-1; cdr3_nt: TGTGCCAGCAGCTCCGGGACAGGGGCCTACAATGAGCAGTTCTTC; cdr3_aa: CASSSGTGAYNEQFF
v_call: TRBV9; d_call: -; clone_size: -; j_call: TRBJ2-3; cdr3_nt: TGTGCCAGCAGCGTAGGTGACACGACAGATACGCAGTATTTT; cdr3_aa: CASSVGDTTDTQYF
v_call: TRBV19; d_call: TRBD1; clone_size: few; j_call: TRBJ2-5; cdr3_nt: TGTGCCAGTAGGGACAGGGGGCTTGGAGAGACCCAGTACTTC; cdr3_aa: CASRDRGLGETQYF
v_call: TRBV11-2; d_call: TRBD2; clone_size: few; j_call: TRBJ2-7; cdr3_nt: TGTGCCAGCAGCTTAGTTCGCGGGGGTTACGAGCAGTACTTC; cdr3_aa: CASSLVRGGYEQYF
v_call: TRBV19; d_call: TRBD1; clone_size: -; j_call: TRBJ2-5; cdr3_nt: TGTGCCAGTAGTACCGGGACAGGGCCCAAGACCCAGTACTTC; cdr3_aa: CASSTGTGPKTQYF
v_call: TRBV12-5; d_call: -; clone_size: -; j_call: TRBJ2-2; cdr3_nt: TGTGCTAGTGTTATTACCGGGGAGCTGTTTTTT; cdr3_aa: CASVITGELFF
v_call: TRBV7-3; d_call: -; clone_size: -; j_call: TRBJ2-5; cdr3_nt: TGTGCCAGCAGCTTAATCGGGGGACCTGGAGAGACCCAGTACTTC; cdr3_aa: CASSLIGGPGETQYF
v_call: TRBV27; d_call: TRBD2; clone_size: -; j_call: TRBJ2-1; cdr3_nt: TGTGCCAGCAAGTCCGGAACGGGGGGGGCCCGGGGCAATGAGCAGTTCTTC; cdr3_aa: CASKSGTGGARGNEQFF
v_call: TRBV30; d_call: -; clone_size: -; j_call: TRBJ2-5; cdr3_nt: TGTGCCTGGAGTTCAGGGCTGCAAGAGACCCAGTACTTC; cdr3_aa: CAWSSGLQETQYF
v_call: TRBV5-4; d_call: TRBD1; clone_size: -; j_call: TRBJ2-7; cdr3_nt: TGTGCCAGCAGCGAGGGACAGGGTATCGACGAGCAGTACTTC; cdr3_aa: CASSEGQGIDEQYF
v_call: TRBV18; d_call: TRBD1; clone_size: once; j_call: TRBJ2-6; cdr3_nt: TGTGCCAGCTCATGGACAGGGATAAGTATCGCTGGGGCCAACGTCCTGACTTTC; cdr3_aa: CASSWTGISIAGANVLTF
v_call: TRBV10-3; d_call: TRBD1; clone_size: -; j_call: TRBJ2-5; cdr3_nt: TGTGCCATCAGCGCAAAACCGGGACAGGGGGAGGGGACCCAGTACTTC; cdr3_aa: CAISAKPGQGEGTQYF
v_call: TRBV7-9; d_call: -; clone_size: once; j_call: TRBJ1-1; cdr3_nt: TGTGCCAGCAGCATAGGACAGAACACTGAAGCTTTCTTT; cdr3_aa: CASSIGQNTEAFF
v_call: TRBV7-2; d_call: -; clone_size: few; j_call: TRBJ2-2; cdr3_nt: TGTGCCAGCAGCGTCTCTAGCTCTCCGAAGGTCGGGGAGCTGTTTTTT; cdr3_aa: CASSVSSSPKVGELFF
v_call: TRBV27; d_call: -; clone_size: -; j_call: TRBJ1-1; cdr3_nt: TGTGCCAGCACGGGGGTCGGTACTGAAGCTTTCTTT; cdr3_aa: CASTGVGTEAFF
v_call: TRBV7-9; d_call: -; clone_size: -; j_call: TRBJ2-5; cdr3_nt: TGTGCCAGCAGGACCACTGTGACAGCCCAAGAGACCCAGTACTTC; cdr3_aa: CASRTTVTAQETQYF
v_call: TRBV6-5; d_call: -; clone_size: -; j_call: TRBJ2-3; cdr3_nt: TGTGCCAGCAGTGGCTATCAGGGGAGGGCAGATACGCAGTATTTT; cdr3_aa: CASSGYQGRADTQYF
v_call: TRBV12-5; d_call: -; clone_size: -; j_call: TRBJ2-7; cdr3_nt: TGTGCTAGTGGCAATTTGTACGAGCAGTACTTC; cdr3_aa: CASGNLYEQYF
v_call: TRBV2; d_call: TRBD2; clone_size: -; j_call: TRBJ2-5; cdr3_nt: TGTGCCAGCAGTGAAGCGCGGGGGGGTGTATCGCGAGAGACCCAGTACTTC; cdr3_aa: CASSEARGGVSRETQYF
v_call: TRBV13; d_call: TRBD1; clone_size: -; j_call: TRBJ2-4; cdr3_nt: TGTGCCAGCAGCACCGCCGGGACAGGGAACAAAAACATTCAGTACTTC; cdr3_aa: CASSTAGTGNKNIQYF
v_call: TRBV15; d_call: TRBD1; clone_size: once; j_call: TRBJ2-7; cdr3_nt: TGTGCCACCAGCACTACCAAGTCCGGGACAGGGGAACAGTACTTC; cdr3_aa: CATSTTKSGTGEQYF